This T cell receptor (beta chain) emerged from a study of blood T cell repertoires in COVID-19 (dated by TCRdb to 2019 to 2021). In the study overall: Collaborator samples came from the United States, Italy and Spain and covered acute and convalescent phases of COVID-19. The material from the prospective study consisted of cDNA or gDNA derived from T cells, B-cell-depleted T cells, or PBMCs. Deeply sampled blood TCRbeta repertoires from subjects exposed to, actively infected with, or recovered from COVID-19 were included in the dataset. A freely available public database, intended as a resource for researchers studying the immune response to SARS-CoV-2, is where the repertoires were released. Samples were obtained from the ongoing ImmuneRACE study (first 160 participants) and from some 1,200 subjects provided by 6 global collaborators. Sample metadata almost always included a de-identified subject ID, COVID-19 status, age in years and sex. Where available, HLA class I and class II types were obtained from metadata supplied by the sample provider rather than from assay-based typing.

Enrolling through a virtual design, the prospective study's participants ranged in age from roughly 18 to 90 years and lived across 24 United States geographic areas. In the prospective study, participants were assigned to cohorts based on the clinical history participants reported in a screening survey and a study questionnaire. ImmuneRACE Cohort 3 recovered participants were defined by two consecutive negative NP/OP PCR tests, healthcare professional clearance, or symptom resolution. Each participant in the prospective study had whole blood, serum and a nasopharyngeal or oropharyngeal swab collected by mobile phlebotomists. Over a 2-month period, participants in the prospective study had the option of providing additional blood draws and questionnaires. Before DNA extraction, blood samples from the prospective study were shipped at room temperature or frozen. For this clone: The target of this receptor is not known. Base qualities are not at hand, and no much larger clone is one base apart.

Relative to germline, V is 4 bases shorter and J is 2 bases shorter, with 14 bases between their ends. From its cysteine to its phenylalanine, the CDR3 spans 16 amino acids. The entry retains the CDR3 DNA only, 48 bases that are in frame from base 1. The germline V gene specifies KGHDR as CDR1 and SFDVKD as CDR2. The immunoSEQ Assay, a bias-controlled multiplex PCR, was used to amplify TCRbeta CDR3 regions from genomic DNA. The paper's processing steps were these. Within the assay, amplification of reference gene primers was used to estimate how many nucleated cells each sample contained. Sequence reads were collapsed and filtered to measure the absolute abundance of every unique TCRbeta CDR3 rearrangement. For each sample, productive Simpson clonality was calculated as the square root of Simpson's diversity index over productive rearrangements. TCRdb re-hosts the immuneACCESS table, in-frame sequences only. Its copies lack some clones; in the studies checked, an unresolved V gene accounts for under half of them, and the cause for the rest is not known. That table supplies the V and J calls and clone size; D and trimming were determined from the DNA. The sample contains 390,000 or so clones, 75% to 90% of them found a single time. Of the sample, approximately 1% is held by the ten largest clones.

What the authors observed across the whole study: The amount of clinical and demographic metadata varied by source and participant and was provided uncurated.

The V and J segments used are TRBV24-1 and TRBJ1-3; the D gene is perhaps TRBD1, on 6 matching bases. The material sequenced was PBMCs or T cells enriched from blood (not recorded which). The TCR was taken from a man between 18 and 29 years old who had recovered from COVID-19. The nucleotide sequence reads TGTGCCACCAGTGACTCGACAGGATCTACTGGAAACACCATATATTTT. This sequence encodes CATSDSTGSTGNTIYF.